The 14 T cell receptor beta chains below all came from one sample that was sequenced in a study of PD-L1 blockade in urothelial cancer. The time point is: pretreatment peripheral blood. Repertoires were generated with immunoSEQ multiplex PCR, while TCRdb's copy carries only in-frame clones and drops some. The sample has around 43,000 clones; 88% are singletons. Specimen: PBMCs, collected around atezolizumab (anti-PD-L1) treatment. These TCRs come from a donor aged 40 or over with urothelial cancer.

This chain links TRBV9 with TRBJ1-4, with 8 bases matching TRBD1. The germline CDR1 and CDR2 sequences are SGDLS and YYNGEE. The CDR3 has 15 amino acids. With V trimmed by 0 bases and J by 8 bases, 6 bases remained unmatched. The CDR3 loop is CASSVGDRGMEKLFF. The DNA for the CDR3 is TGTGCCAGCAGCGTAGGAGACAGGGGCATGGAAAAACTGTTTTTT.

V gene TRBV5-1 combines with J gene TRBJ2-5; TRBD1 agrees at 8 bases. CDR3 length: 15 residues. Per germline, CDR1 SGHRS and CDR2 YFSETQ. J gave up 5 bases and V 0 bases, and 6 bases lay outside the gene matches. The CDR3 loop is CASSLGSGGRETQYF. DNA of the CDR3: TGCGCCAGCAGCTTGGGTTCAGGGGGCCGTGAGACCCAGTACTTC.

The genes are TRBV7-9 and TRBJ2-3; possibly TRBD1 for D (6 bases). There are 14 residues in the CDR3. Looked up from germline, CDR1 is SEHNR and CDR2 is FQNEAQ (reference sequence). The V end lost 3 bases, the J end lost 6 bases, and 13 bases lay between the germline ends. CDR3 amino acids: CASSFPGRGDTQYF. The CDR3, as DNA: TGTGCCAGCAGCTTCCCGGGAAGGGGGGATACGCAGTATTTT.

The rearrangement joins TRBV19 to TRBJ2-1, with D possibly being TRBD2 (6 bases). Trimming removed 7 bases at V and 2 bases at J, with 18 bases between. This CDR3 comprises 16 residues. Germline CDR1 is LNHDA and CDR2 is SQIVND (reference sequence). The CDR3 DNA follows: TGTGCCAGTACCATCCGGGGGAGCGGAGCCTACAATGAGCAGTTCTTC. Its translation is CASTIRGSGAYNEQFF.

The chain carries TRBV29-1 and TRBJ1-4; 7 nucleotides align to TRBD1. The CDR3 runs 14 residues. Germline CDR1 and CDR2: SQVTM and ANQGSEA. Losses at the gene ends were 5 bases for V and 1 base for J; bases not matched to a gene: 4. CDR3 sequence reads: CSVTQGRTNEKLFF. The CDR3, as DNA: TGCAGCGTTACACAGGGGCGAACTAATGAAAAACTGTTTTTT. Combining the CDR3 with reference TRBV29-1 and TRBJ1-4 gives the whole variable domain SAVISQKPSRDICQRGTSLTIQCQVDSQVTMMFWYRQQPGQSLTLIATANQGSEATYESGFVIDKFPISRPNLTFSTLTVSNMSPEDSSIYLCSVTQGRTNEKLFFGSGTQLSVL.

The rearrangement links TRBV5-1 to TRBJ2-3; 7 bases align to TRBD2. This CDR3 has 15 amino acids. Germline CDR1 and CDR2: SGHRS and YFSETQ. The ends lost 0 bases at V and 8 bases at J; junction bases unmatched: 9. This CDR3 reads CASSLGVAREVTQYF. CDR3 nucleotide sequence: TGCGCCAGCAGCTTGGGGGTAGCCCGGGAGGTTACGCAGTATTTT. The full variable domain, its missing parts supplied by reference TRBV5-1 and TRBJ2-3, is KAGVTQTPRYLIKTRGQQVTLSCSPISGHRSVSWYQQTPGQGLQFLFEYFSETQRNKGNFPGRFSGRQFSNSRSEMNVSTLELGDSALYLCASSLGVAREVTQYFGPGTRLTVL.

The V gene is TRBV7-9, the J gene TRBJ2-2, with 8 nucleotides matching TRBD1. Germline V gene data show CDR1 as SEHNR and CDR2 as FQNEAQ (reference sequence). CDR3 length: 16 amino acids. After removal of 0 bases from V and 4 bases from J, the junction contained 4 bases not matched to a gene. CDR3 residues: CASSLARQGSTGELFF. The CDR3 region has the DNA TGTGCCAGCAGCTTAGCTCGACAGGGGAGCACCGGGGAGCTGTTTTTT.

This rearrangement joins TRBV5-1 to TRBJ2-2, with 8 bases identical to TRBD2. After removal of 0 bases from V and 3 bases from J, the junction contained 7 bases not matched to a gene. The CDR3 extends over 17 amino acids. The germline CDR1 and CDR2 sequences are SGHRS and YFSETQ. CDR3 sequence reads: CASSLALLAEYTGELFF. CDR3 in DNA: TGCGCCAGCAGCTTGGCGTTACTAGCGGAGTACACCGGGGAGCTGTTTTTT.

The gene calls are TRBV4-2 and TRBJ1-4; D is unresolved. The CDR3 is made up of 15 amino acids. Germline V gene data show CDR1 as LGHNA and CDR2 as YNFKEQ. Trimming left V 1 base short and J 8 bases short, with 14 bases between. CDR3 amino acids: CASSQVGQRYEKLFF. The CDR3 DNA follows: TGTGCCAGCAGCCAAGTCGGCCAGCGCTACGAAAAACTGTTTTTT.

The rearrangement links TRBV5-6 to TRBJ1-2; D is perhaps TRBD1 (5 bases). The CDR3 length is 13 residues. Germline CDR1 SGHDT, CDR2 YYEEEE. V was shortened by 4 bases and J by 2 bases, with 9 bases between the two germline ends. The CDR3 DNA reads as TGTGCCAGCAGCCGAAACAGGAACTATGGCTACACCTTC. Translating it yields CASSRNRNYGYTF.

The V call is TRBV21-1, the J call TRBJ1-5; the table's D gene call, TRBD1, was not cross checked with the DNA. TRBV21-1 represents a pseudogene. The CDR3 covers 19 residues. The CDR3 loop is CASNPMGSVPRGRDQPQHF. The CDR3 DNA reads as TGTGCCAGCAACCCCATGGGGAGTGTGCCCAGGGGGCGGGATCAGCCCCAGCATTTT.

This chain connects TRBV28 to TRBJ2-5; 7 bases align to TRBD1. This CDR3 spans 15 amino acids. Germline CDR1 MDHEN, CDR2 SYDVKM. Germline trimming cut 6 bases from V and 2 bases from J; bases unmatched to any gene: 9. CDR3 nucleotide sequence: TGTGCCAGCAGCGACCCTGGGACAGCGCAAGAGACCCAGTACTTC. Encoded protein: CASSDPGTAQETQYF.

V and J are TRBV7-3 and TRBJ2-3, with TRBD2 matching over 7 bases. V lost 5 bases and J lost 6; bases outside the gene matches: 17. Looked up from germline, CDR1 is SGHTA and CDR2 is FQGTGA. There are 17 residues in the CDR3. For the CDR3, the DNA is TGTGCCAGCAGCCCTATGGGGGGAGGGCCCGGCGGGGATACGCAGTATTTT. It encodes CASSPMGGGPGGDTQYF.

The CDR3 DNA follows: TGTGCCAGCAGCGTAGGACAGCTGAACACTGAAGCTTTCTTT. It encodes CASSVGQLNTEAFF. V and J are TRBV9 and TRBJ1-1; D is possibly TRBD1 (5 bases). In germline, CDR1 is SGDLS, CDR2 YYNGEE. Trimming removed 0 bases from V and 0 bases from J, with 6 bases in between. The CDR3 loop spans 14 amino acids.